This TCR beta chain came from a study of response to subunit inactivated influenza vaccine. TCRdb re-analysed the RT-PCR reads in MiXCR, keeping a single row per CDR3 protein. The table has around 500,000 distinct CDR3 sequences, about a tenth seen once. With V trimmed by 7 bases and J by 0 bases, 4 bases remained unmatched. CDR3 size: 14 residues. Germline V gives CDR1 WSHSY, CDR2 SAAADI. This clonotype was recorded a few times. Antigen unknown. Study-wide results and caveats: It was suggested by the authors that few new T cells are recruited by each seasonal influenza vaccination.

The TCR originated in a man over 45 who received an inactivated influenza vaccine. Sequenced here: PBMCs from blood, sampled 40 to 50 days after vaccination. The chain is built from TRBV10-2 and TRBJ2-7; 9 nucleotides align to TRBD2. The CDR3 DNA is TGCGCCAGCACTCAGACTAGCGGCTCCTACGAGCAGTACTTC. This codes for CASTQTSGSYEQYF.